The clone carrying this T cell receptor beta chain was seen a few times. Assay used: immunoSEQ multiplex PCR; TCRdb lists only in-frame clones, some missing. The data show about 25,000 clones, roughly 80% seen once. This record belongs to a study of blood T cell repertoires in COVID-19. This CDR3 is 18 amino acids long. Trimming removed 4 bases from V and 0 bases from J; junction bases left unmatched: 12. The germline gives CDR1 MRHNA, CDR2 SNTAGT. The sequence was obtained from a man between 50 and 59 years old with active or convalescent COVID-19. The specimen sequenced was peripheral blood. The chain combines TRBV6-4 with TRBJ2-3; 8 bases agree with TRBD2. The CDR3 DNA follows: TGTGCCAGCAGTGGAAGCCGGGAGGGGACCTTTAGCACAGATACGCAGTATTTT. Protein sequence: CASSGSREGTFSTDTQYF.